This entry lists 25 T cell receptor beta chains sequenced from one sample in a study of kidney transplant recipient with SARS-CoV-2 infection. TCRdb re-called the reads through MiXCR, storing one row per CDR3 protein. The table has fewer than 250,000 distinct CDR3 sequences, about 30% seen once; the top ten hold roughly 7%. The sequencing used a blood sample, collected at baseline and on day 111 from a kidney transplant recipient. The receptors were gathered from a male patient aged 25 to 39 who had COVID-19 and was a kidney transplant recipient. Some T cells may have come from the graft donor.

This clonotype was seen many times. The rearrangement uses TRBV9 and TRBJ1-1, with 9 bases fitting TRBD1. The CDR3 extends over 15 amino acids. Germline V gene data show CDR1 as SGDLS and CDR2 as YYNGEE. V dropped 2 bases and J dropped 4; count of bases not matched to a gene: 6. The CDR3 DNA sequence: TGTGCCAGCAGCGTGGCGGGACAGGGAAGCACTGAAGCTTTCTTT. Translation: CASSVAGQGSTEAFF. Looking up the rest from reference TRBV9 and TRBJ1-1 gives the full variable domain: DSGVTQTPKHLITATGQRVTLRCSPRSGDLSVYWYQQSLDQGLQFLIQYYNGEERAKGNILERFSAQQFPDLHSELNLSSLELGDSALYFCASSVAGQGSTEAFFGQGTRLTVV.

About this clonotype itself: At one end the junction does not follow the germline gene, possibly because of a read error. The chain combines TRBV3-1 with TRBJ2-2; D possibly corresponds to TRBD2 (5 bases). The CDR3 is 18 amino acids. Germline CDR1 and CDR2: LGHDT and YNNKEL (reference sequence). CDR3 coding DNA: TGTGCCAGCAGCTTAGACGCTCCCATTTCAGGCTTGACCGGGGTGCTGTTTTTT. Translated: CASSLDAPISGLTGVLFF. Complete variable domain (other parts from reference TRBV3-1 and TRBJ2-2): DTAVSQTPKYLVTQMGNDKSIKCEQNLGHDTMYWYKQDSKKFLKIMFSYNNKELIINETVPNRFSPKSPDKAHLNLHINSLELGDSAVYFCASSLDAPISGLTGVLFFGEGSRLTVL.

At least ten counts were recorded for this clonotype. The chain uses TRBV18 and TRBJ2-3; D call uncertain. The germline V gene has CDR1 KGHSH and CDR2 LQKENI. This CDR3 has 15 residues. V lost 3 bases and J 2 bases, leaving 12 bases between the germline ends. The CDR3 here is CASSPRSTFTDTQYF. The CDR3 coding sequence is TGTGCCAGCTCACCCCGTAGTACTTTCACAGATACGCAGTATTTT.

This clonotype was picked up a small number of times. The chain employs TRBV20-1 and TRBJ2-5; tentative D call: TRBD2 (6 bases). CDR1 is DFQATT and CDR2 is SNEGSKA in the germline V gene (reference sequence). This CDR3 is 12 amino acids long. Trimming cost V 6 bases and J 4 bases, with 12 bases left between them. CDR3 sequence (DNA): TGCAGTGCGGAAACTAGCCGAGAGACCCAGTACTTC. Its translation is CSAETSRETQYF.

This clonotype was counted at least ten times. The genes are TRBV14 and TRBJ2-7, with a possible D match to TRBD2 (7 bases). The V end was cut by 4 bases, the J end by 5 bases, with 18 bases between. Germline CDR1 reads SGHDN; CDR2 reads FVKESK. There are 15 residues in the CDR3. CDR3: CASSPHRGARDEQYF. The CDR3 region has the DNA TGTGCCAGCAGCCCCCACCGGGGGGCGCGGGACGAGCAGTACTTC.

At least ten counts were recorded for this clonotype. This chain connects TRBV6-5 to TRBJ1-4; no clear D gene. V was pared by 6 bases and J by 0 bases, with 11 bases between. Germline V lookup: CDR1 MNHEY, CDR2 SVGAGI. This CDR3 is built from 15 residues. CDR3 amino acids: CASRPRPATNEKLFF. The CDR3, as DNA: TGTGCCAGCAGACCCCGGCCTGCAACTAATGAAAAACTGTTTTTT.

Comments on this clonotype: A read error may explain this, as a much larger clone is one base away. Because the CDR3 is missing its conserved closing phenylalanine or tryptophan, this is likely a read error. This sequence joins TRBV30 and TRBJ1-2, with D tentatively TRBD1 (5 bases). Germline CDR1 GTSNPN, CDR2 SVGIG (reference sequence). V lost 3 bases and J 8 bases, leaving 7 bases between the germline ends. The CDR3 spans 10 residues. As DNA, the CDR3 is TGTGCCTGGAGCAGGGTGGGCTACACCCTC. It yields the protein CAWSRVGYTL.

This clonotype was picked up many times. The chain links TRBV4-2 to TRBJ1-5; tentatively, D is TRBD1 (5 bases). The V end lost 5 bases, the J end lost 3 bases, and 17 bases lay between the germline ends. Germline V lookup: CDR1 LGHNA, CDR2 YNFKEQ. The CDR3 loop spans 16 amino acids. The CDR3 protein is CASSSSYGGDNQPQHF. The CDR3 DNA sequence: TGTGCCAGCAGCTCAAGTTACGGGGGGGACAATCAGCCCCAGCATTTT.

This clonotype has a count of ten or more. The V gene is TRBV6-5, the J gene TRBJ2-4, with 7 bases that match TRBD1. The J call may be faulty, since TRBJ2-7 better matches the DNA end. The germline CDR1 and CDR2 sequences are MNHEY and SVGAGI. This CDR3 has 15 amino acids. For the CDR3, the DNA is TGTGCCAGCAGTTACTCGATGGGACAGAGATACGAGCAGTACTTC. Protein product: CASSYSMGQRYEQYF.

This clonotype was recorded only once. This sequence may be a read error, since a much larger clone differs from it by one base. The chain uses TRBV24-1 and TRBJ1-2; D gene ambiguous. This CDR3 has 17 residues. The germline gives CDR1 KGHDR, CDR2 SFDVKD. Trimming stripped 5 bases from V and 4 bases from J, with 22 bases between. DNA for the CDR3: TGTGCCACCAGTGTCGACGTTAGTACCAGAGAGACCTATGGCTACACCTTC. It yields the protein CATSVDVSTRETYGYTF.

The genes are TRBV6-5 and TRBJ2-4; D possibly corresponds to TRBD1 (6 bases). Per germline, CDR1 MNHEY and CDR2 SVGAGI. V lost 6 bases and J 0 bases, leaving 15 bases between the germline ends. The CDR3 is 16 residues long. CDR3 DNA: TGTGCCAGCAGACCGGACGTGGGGGCAGCCAAAAACATTCAGTACTTC. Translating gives CASRPDVGAAKNIQYF.

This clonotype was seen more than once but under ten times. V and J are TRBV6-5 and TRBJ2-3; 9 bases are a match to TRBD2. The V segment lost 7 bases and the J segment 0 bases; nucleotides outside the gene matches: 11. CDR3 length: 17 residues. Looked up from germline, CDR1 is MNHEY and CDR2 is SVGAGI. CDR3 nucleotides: TGTGCCAGCACCGACGGGTTAGCGGGGGCTAGCACAGATACGCAGTATTTT. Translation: CASTDGLAGASTDTQYF.

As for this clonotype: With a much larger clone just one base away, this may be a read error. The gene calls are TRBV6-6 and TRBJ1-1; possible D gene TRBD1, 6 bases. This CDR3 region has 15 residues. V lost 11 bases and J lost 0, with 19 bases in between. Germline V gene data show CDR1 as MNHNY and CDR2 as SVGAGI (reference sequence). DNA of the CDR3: TGTGCCGCCCATTTAACAGGGTTTGTGAACACTGAAGCTTTCTTT. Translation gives CAAHLTGFVNTEAFF.

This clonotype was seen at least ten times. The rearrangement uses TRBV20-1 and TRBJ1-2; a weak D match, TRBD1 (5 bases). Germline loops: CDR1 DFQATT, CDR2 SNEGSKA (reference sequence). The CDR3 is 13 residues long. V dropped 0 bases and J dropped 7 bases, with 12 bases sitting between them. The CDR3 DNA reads TGCAGTGCTAGAGAACAGGCCCCGAGTGGCTACACCTTC. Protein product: CSAREQAPSGYTF.

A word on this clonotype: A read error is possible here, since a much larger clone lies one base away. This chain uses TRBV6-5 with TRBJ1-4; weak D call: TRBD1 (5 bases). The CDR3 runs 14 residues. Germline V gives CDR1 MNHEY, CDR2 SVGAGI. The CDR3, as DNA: TGTGCCGGCAGACTGACAGTAACTAATGAAAAACTGTTTTTT. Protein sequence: CAGRLTVTNEKLFF.

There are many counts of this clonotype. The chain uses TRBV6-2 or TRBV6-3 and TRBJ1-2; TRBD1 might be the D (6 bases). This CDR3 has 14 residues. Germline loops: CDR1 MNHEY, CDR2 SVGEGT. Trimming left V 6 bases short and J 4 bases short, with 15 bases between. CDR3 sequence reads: CASSLQGGAYGYTF. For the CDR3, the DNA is TGTGCCAGCAGCTTACAGGGAGGTGCCTATGGCTACACCTTC.

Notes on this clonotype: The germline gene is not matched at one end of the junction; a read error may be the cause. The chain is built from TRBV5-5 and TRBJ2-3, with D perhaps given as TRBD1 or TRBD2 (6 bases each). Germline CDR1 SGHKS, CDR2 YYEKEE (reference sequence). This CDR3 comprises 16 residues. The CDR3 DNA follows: TGTGCCAGCAGCCCGAAAACAGGGCGGGGTACAGATACGCAGTGTTTT. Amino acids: CASSPKTGRGTDTQCF. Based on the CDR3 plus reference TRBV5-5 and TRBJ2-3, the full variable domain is DAGVTQSPTHLIKTRGQQVTLRCSPISGHKSVSWYQQVLGQGPQFIFQYYEKEERGRGNFPDRFSARQFPNYSSELNVNALLLGDSALYLCASSPKTGRGTDTQCFGPGTRLTVL.

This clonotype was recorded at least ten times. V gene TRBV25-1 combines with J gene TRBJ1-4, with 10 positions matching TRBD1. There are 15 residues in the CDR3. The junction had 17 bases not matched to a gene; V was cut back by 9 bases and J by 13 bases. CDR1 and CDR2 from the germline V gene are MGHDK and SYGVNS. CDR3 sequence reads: CASSYLDRGFFRLFF. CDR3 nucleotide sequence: TGTGCCAGTAGCTATCTGGACAGGGGGTTTTTCCGACTGTTTTTT.

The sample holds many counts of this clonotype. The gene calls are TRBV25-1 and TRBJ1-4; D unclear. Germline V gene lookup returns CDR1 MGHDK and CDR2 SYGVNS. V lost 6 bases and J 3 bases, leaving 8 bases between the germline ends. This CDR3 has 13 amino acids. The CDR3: CASRGGANEKLFF. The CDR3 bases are TGTGCCAGCAGGGGAGGAGCTAATGAAAAACTGTTTTTT.

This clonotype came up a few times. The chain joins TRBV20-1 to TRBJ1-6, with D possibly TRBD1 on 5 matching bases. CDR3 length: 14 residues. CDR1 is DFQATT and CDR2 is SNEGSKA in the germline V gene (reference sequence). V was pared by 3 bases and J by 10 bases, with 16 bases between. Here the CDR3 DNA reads TGCAGTGCTAGGGAGTACGGGGCGAGCTCACCCCTCCACTTT. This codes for CSAREYGASSPLHF.

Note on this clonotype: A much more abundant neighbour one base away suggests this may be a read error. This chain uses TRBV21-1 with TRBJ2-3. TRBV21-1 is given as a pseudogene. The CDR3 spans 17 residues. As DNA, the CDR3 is TGTGCCATCAGAACGAAGTTAGCTACAGTCATGCAAGATACGCAGTATTTT. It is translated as CAIRTKLATVMQDTQYF.

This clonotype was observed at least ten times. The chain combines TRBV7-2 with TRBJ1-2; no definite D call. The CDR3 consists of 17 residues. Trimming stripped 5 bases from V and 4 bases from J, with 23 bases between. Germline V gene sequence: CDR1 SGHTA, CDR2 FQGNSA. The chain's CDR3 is CASSGLSRDGKTYGYTF. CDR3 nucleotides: TGTGCCAGCAGCGGTTTATCCAGAGACGGAAAGACCTATGGCTACACCTTC.

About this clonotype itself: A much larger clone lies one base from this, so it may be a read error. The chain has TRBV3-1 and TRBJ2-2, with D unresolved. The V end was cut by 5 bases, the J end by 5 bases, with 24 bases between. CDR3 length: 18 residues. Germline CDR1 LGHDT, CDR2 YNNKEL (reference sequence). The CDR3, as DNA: TGTGCCAGCAGCTGTAATCGTCCCATTTCAGGCTTGACCGGGGAGCTGTTTTTT. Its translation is CASSCNRPISGLTGELFF.

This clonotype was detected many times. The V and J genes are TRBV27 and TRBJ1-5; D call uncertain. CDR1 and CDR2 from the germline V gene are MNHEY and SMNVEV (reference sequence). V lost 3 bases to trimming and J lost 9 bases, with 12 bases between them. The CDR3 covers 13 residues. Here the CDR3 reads CASSFSSMGPQHF. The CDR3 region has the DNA TGTGCCAGCAGTTTTAGTTCTATGGGGCCCCAGCATTTT.

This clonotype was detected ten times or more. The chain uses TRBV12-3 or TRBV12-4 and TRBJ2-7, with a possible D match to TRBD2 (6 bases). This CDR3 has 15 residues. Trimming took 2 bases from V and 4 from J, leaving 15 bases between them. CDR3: CASSLRRAGLYEQYF. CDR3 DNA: TGTGCCAGCAGTTTAAGGAGGGCGGGGCTATACGAGCAGTACTTC.